These 22 T cell receptor beta chains were all obtained from the same sample, sequenced in a study of shared clonotypes between healthy human individuals. The table came from immunoSEQ multiplex PCR; TCRdb's copy has only in-frame clones and leaves some out. The sample lists around 510,000 clones, 95% to 96% occurring once. The sample was naive CD4+ T cells sorted from blood. Specified subset: CD45RA+ positively selected. These TCRs come from a woman younger than 45 in good health.

The chain employs TRBV28 and TRBJ1-5; 8 positions agree with TRBD1. The J segment lost 2 bases and the V segment lost 6 bases, leaving 6 bases of the junction unmatched. CDR3 length: 15 residues. CDR1 MDHEN and CDR2 SYDVKM come from the germline V gene. As DNA, the CDR3 is TGTGCCAGCAGCCCGACAGGGGCCGGCAATCAGCCCCAGCATTTT. This codes for CASSPTGAGNQPQHF.

J is TRBJ1-1 and V is TRBV28; D not resolved. This CDR3 comprises 8 residues. Trimming shortened V by 8 bases and J by 7 bases, and 2 bases separated the two germline ends. Germline V gene lookup returns CDR1 MDHEN and CDR2 SYDVKM. The CDR3 bases are TGTGCCAGCGGTGAAGCTTTCTTT. It yields the protein CASGEAFF. Supplemented by reference TRBV28 and TRBJ1-1, the full variable domain reads DVKVTQSSRYLVKRTGEKVFLECVQDMDHENMFWYRQDPGLGLRLIYFSYDVKMKEKGDIPEGYSVSREKKERFSLILESASTNQTSMYLCASGEAFFGQGTRLTVV.

V usage is TRBV28 and J usage is TRBJ2-7, with D possibly matching TRBD1 (5 bases). This CDR3 is 14 amino acids long. The V gene's germline CDR1 is MDHEN and CDR2 SYDVKM. Trimming took 5 bases from V and 6 from J, leaving 17 bases between them. CDR3 residues: CASSPPQGTGEQYF. The CDR3 bases are TGTGCCAGCAGTCCACCCCAGGGAACGGGCGAGCAGTACTTC.

The chain uses TRBV28 and TRBJ1-2, with D possibly TRBD1 on 6 matching bases. Trimming took off 6 bases at V and 6 bases at J, with 17 bases between the two ends. The CDR3 length is 14 residues. Germline loops: CDR1 MDHEN, CDR2 SYDVKM. CDR3 coding DNA: TGTGCCAGCAGCAGACCTTTGACAGGCCATGGCTACACCTTC. Encoded protein: CASSRPLTGHGYTF.

The V gene is TRBV9, the J gene TRBJ2-1, with 15 bases that match TRBD2. With V trimmed by 4 bases and J by 4 bases, 6 bases remained unmatched. This CDR3 region has 17 residues. Germline V gene data show CDR1 as SGDLS and CDR2 as YYNGEE. The CDR3 nucleotides read TGTGCCAGCAGCAGAGGACTAGCGGGAGGGGGTTACAATGAGCAGTTCTTC. Its translation is CASSRGLAGGGYNEQFF.

The CDR3 loop is CASSQMWTSGTYEQYF. DNA for the CDR3: TGTGCCAGCAGCCAGATGTGGACTAGCGGTACCTACGAGCAGTACTTC. V usage is TRBV4-2 and J usage is TRBJ2-7; 10 nucleotides agree with TRBD2. V dropped 3 bases and J dropped 2; count of bases not matched to a gene: 7. This CDR3 region has 16 residues. Germline V lookup: CDR1 LGHNA, CDR2 YNFKEQ.

The chain couples TRBV6-6 to TRBJ1-4; 9 positions match TRBD1. With 2 bases clipped from V and 8 bases from J, the junction kept 3 bases outside the gene matches. Germline loops: CDR1 MNHNY, CDR2 SVGAGI (reference sequence). The CDR3 covers 14 residues. In DNA form, the CDR3 reads TGTGCCAGCAGTTACGGGACAGGGTGGGAAAAACTGTTTTTT. This encodes CASSYGTGWEKLFF.

The chain is built from TRBV19 and TRBJ2-7, with D possibly matching TRBD1 (5 bases). Trimming took 4 bases from V and 2 from J, leaving 12 bases between them. The germline V gene has CDR1 LNHDA and CDR2 SQIVND (reference sequence). The CDR3 totals 14 residues. The CDR3 nucleotides read TGTGCCAGTAGTACCGGACACCTCGCCTACGAGCAGTACTTC. It translates to CASSTGHLAYEQYF.

This chain connects TRBV5-4 to TRBJ1-2; 7 nucleotides line up with TRBD1. Trimming at V came to 10 bases and at J to 8 bases, leaving 11 bases not matched to a gene. The CDR3 is 12 residues long. Germline CDR1 SGHNT, CDR2 YYREEE (reference sequence). The CDR3 region has the DNA TGTGCCTATACGGAGGGGGCGTTAGGCTACACCTTC. It is translated as CAYTEGALGYTF.

This rearrangement joins TRBV2 to TRBJ1-1; tentative D call: TRBD1 (5 bases). The germline V and J ends were trimmed by 4 bases and 4 bases, with 16 bases remaining between them. The CDR3 totals 15 residues. Germline V lookup: CDR1 SNHLY, CDR2 FYNNEI. The CDR3 sequence: CASSGGGRTGTEAFF. CDR3 sequence (DNA): TGTGCCAGCAGTGGTGGGGGGAGGACGGGCACTGAAGCTTTCTTT.

This chain joins TRBV5-1 and TRBJ1-3; D is unresolved. In germline, CDR1 is SGHRS, CDR2 YFSETQ. V dropped 0 bases and J dropped 0 bases, with 10 bases sitting between them. This CDR3 spans 16 amino acids. The CDR3 protein is CASSLASQASGNTIYF. As DNA, the CDR3 is TGCGCCAGCAGCTTGGCCTCGCAGGCCTCTGGAAACACCATATATTTT.

This sequence joins TRBV19 and TRBJ1-4; no clear D gene. Germline CDR1 reads LNHDA; CDR2 reads SQIVND (reference sequence). The CDR3 consists of 13 residues. V was pared by 6 bases and J by 5 bases, with 10 bases between. The CDR3 nucleotides read TGTGCCAGTAGCGTACCGGAAAATGAAAAACTGTTTTTT. Amino acids: CASSVPENEKLFF. The full variable domain, completed using reference TRBV19 and TRBJ1-4, is DGGITQSPKYLFRKEGQNVTLSCEQNLNHDAMYWYRQDPGQGLRLIYYSQIVNDFQKGDIAEGYSVSREKKESFPLTVTSAQKNPTAFYLCASSVPENEKLFFGSGTQLSVL.

The rearrangement joins TRBV2 to TRBJ2-3, with D uncertain. The CDR3 extends over 10 amino acids. V lost 8 bases, J lost 3 bases, and 3 bases lay in between. CDR1 and CDR2 (germline): SNHLY, FYNNEI. The CDR3 region has the DNA TGTGCCAGCTTTACAGATACGCAGTATTTT. Amino acids: CASFTDTQYF.

The chain has TRBV11-3 and TRBJ2-7; 10 nucleotides agree with TRBD1. The CDR3 sequence is 15 residues long. Trimming removed 1 base from V and 3 bases from J; junction bases left unmatched: 3. Germline V lookup: CDR1 SGHNT, CDR2 YENEEA. CDR3 region: CASSLGTGGIYEQYF. CDR3 coding DNA: TGTGCCAGCAGCTTAGGGACAGGGGGAATCTACGAGCAGTACTTC. The full variable domain, in which reference TRBV11-3 and TRBJ2-7 provide the parts outside the CDR3, is EAGVVQSPRYKIIEKKQPVAFWCNPISGHNTLYWYLQNLGQGPELLIRYENEEAVDDSQLPKDRFSAERLKGVDSTLKIQPAELGDSAVYLCASSLGTGGIYEQYFGPGTRLTVT.

V usage is TRBV18 and J usage is TRBJ1-4; D not certain. Trimming pared 3 bases from V and 4 bases from J, leaving 15 bases between. This CDR3 is built from 16 residues. Germline V gene sequence: CDR1 KGHSH, CDR2 LQKENI. CDR3 amino acids: CASSPAPRQLNEKLFF. Here the CDR3 DNA reads TGTGCCAGCTCACCGGCGCCCCGGCAGCTTAATGAAAAACTGTTTTTT.

The CDR3 sequence: CASSQGAAREPGNTIYF. CDR3 bases: TGCGCCAGCAGCCAAGGAGCCGCGAGGGAACCTGGAAACACCATATATTTT. This chain joins TRBV4-1 and TRBJ1-3; no clear D gene. Per germline, CDR1 MGHRA and CDR2 YSYEKL. The CDR3 is 17 residues long. V dropped 1 base and J dropped 2 bases, with 15 bases sitting between them.

The chain employs TRBV7-9 and TRBJ1-4; D possibly corresponds to TRBD1 (6 bases). V was shortened by 5 bases and J by 5 bases, with 15 bases between the two germline ends. The CDR3 sequence is 15 residues long. Germline CDR1 is SEHNR and CDR2 is FQNEAQ (reference sequence). The CDR3 spells CASSPGGSGNEKLFF. The CDR3 nucleotides read TGTGCCAGCAGCCCGGGGGGCTCGGGGAATGAAAAACTGTTTTTT. Based on the CDR3 plus reference TRBV7-9 and TRBJ1-4, the full variable domain is DTGVSQNPRHKITKRGQNVTFRCDPISEHNRLYWYRQTLGQGPEFLTYFQNEAQLEKSRLLSDRFSAERPKGSFSTLEIQRTEQGDSAMYLCASSPGGSGNEKLFFGSGTQLSVL.

Remarks on this clone: One junction end does not reproduce the germline sequence, and a read error may be involved. V gene TRBV5-3 combines with J gene TRBJ2-7; the match to TRBD2 covers 13 bases. TRBV5-3 is reported as an ORF; its role is uncertain. CDR3 length equals 15 residues. Written as DNA, the CDR3 is TGTGCCAGCAGCTTGGTCGGGACTAGCGGGAACGAGCAGTACTTC. This translates into CASSLVGTSGNEQYF.

This chain links TRBV7-2 with TRBJ2-5, with TRBD2 matching over 14 bases. With the DNA end fitting TRBJ2-7 better, the J assignment may be wrong. Germline V CDR1 and CDR2: SGHTA, FQGNSA. The CDR3 totals 16 residues. CDR3 sequence reads: CASSLGGLAGAYEQYF. The CDR3 bases are TGTGCCAGCAGCTTAGGGGGACTAGCGGGAGCCTACGAGCAGTACTTC.

The rearrangement uses TRBV15 and TRBJ2-7; 10 nucleotides align to TRBD2. The CDR3 spans 16 residues. V lost 8 bases and J lost 3; bases outside the gene matches: 13. CDR1 LNHNV and CDR2 YYDKDF come from the germline V gene (reference sequence). The CDR3 protein is CATSRGWLAGDYEQYF. CDR3 in DNA: TGTGCCACCTCCCGGGGGTGGCTAGCGGGGGACTACGAGCAGTACTTC.

The chain recombines TRBV6-1 with TRBJ2-7, with TRBD1 matching 9 bases. V shed 5 bases and J 2 bases; nucleotides not matched to a gene: 4. This CDR3 is built from 14 residues. Germline V gene data show CDR1 as MNHNS and CDR2 as SASEGT. The CDR3, as DNA: TGTGCCAGCAGTAACGACAGGGGGGCCTACGAGCAGTACTTC. Amino acids: CASSNDRGAYEQYF.

The V gene is TRBV28, the J gene TRBJ2-7, with D maybe TRBD2 (7 bases). The CDR3 extends over 18 amino acids. V lost 5 bases and J lost 4, with 27 bases in between. Germline V gives CDR1 MDHEN, CDR2 SYDVKM. CDR3 loop: CASSPTLGGVGGKYEQYF. Written as DNA, the CDR3 is TGTGCCAGCAGTCCGACGCTAGGGGGGGTAGGTGGGAAGTACGAGCAGTACTTC.